This passage covers 26 T cell receptor beta chains from one sample sequenced in a study of vaccination and CD4 T cells after COVID-19. Treatment indicated: approximately nine-day PBMC culture with coronavirus spike peptide pools or control peptides (ViraFEST assay). With the Oncomine TCR Beta short-read assay, DNA from cultured CD4+ T cells was sequenced. TCRdb used MiXCR to reprocess the PCR reads, holding one entry per CDR3 protein. This table has some 10,000 distinct CDR3 sequences, 66% appearing once. These receptors have no known antigen. Sequenced: CD4+ T cells from blood, cultured in vitro. These receptors were collected from a human donor who had recovered from COVID-19.

This clonotype occurred a few times. J is TRBJ2-1 and V is TRBV6-2 or TRBV6-3; 13 nucleotides line up with TRBD2. After removal of 6 bases from V and 7 bases from J, the junction contained 6 bases not matched to a gene. CDR3 length equals 15 residues. Germline assignment: CDR1 MNHEY and CDR2 SVGEGT. CDR3 sequence: CASRLAGGPGNEQFF. The CDR3 DNA sequence: TGTGCCAGCAGACTAGCGGGGGGGCCAGGTAATGAGCAGTTCTTC.

This CDR3 reads CASSYRNTEAFF. The CDR3 DNA reads as TGTGCCAGCAGTTATAGGAACACTGAAGCTTTCTTT. This chain links TRBV6-5 with TRBJ1-1; D remains unclear. Germline V lookup: CDR1 MNHEY, CDR2 SVGAGI. Trimming removed 3 bases at V and 1 base at J, with 3 bases between. The CDR3 covers 12 residues.

The V gene is TRBV20-1, the J gene TRBJ1-5; TRBD1 is a possible D gene (5 bases). This CDR3 comprises 14 residues. CDR1 DFQATT and CDR2 SNEGSKA come from the germline V gene (reference sequence). V gave up 5 bases and J gave up 5 bases, with 16 bases separating them. The DNA of the CDR3 is TGCAGTGCTCCCCCGGGGGGATGGGATCAGCCCCAGCATTTT. Amino acids: CSAPPGGWDQPQHF.

V is TRBV6-1 and J is TRBJ1-5; 7 positions agree with TRBD1. Germline lookup yields CDR1 MNHNS and CDR2 SASEGT. Losses at the gene ends were 6 bases for V and 2 bases for J; bases not matched to a gene: 4. CDR3 length: 14 amino acids. The CDR3 protein is CASRPQGGNQPQHF. The CDR3, as DNA: TGTGCCAGCAGACCTCAGGGGGGCAATCAGCCCCAGCATTTT.

This chain joins TRBV20-1 and TRBJ2-7; 9 bases agree with TRBD2. The CDR3 has 18 residues. Germline values: CDR1 DFQATT, CDR2 SNEGSKA (reference sequence). The V segment lost 6 bases and the J segment 3 bases; nucleotides outside the gene matches: 21. In DNA form, the CDR3 reads TGCAGTGCCAGGTCTCGCCAAACCTCCGGGACTAGCTTCTACGAGCAGTACTTC. It is translated as CSARSRQTSGTSFYEQYF.

The chain links TRBV2 to TRBJ1-2, with D hard to call. CDR1 and CDR2 from the germline V gene are SNHLY and FYNNEI. This CDR3 has 12 amino acids. Trimming removed 5 bases from V and 4 bases from J, with 8 bases in between. CDR3 bases: TGTGCCAGCAGTAAAAGCCGCTATGGCTACACCTTC. As protein: CASSKSRYGYTF.

The chain has TRBV6-2 or TRBV6-3 and TRBJ1-1; possibly TRBD1 for D (5 bases). This CDR3 region has 14 residues. CDR1 is MNHEY, CDR2 SVGEGT, per germline. V lost 2 bases, J lost 1 base, and 8 bases lay in between. The chain's CDR3 is CASSYRTGNTEAFF. In DNA, the CDR3 is TGTGCCAGCAGTTACCGAACAGGGAACACTGAAGCTTTCTTT.

This clonotype has only one observation. A junction boundary mismatches the germline segment, possibly from a read error. The chain has TRBV20-1 and TRBJ2-3, with 9 nucleotides matching TRBD2. The CDR3 is 14 amino acids. Germline V lookup: CDR1 DFQATT, CDR2 SNEGSKA (reference sequence). The CDR3 coding sequence is TGCAGTGCTGGAGAAGGCGGGGGGGCTGTGACGCAGTATTTT. This translates into CSAGEGGGAVTQYF.

This chain uses TRBV7-9 with TRBJ1-4; D not resolved. The V and J ends lost 2 bases and 11 bases respectively, with 15 bases between them. Germline CDR1 reads SEHNR; CDR2 reads FQNEAQ (reference sequence). The length of the CDR3 is 14 residues. The CDR3 DNA follows: TGTGCCAGCAGCTTAAGCAGTCTTGTTGGGAAACTGTTTTTT. It translates to CASSLSSLVGKLFF.

The chain uses TRBV5-1 and TRBJ2-2, with D perhaps TRBD1 (6 bases). Germline lookup yields CDR1 SGHRS and CDR2 YFSETQ. Deletions cut 0 bases from V and 4 bases from J, with 10 bases between. CDR3 length equals 15 residues. The CDR3 is CASSLVTGRTGELFF. CDR3 coding DNA: TGCGCCAGCAGCTTGGTGACAGGACGCACCGGGGAGCTGTTTTTT.

Only a few counts were recorded for this clonotype. The chain employs TRBV19 and TRBJ2-2; D call uncertain. The length of the CDR3 is 14 residues. V was trimmed by 6 bases and J by 0 bases, leaving 8 bases between them. Germline V gives CDR1 LNHDA, CDR2 SQIVND (reference sequence). The CDR3 spells CASSDRANTGELFF. The DNA for the CDR3 is TGTGCCAGTAGCGATAGAGCGAACACCGGGGAGCTGTTTTTT.

The rearrangement joins TRBV19 to TRBJ1-5; unclear D gene. Germline assignment: CDR1 LNHDA and CDR2 SQIVND (reference sequence). The CDR3 is 13 residues long. Trimming took off 2 bases at V and 7 bases at J, with 9 bases between the two ends. For the CDR3, the DNA is TGTGCCAGTAGTATACAGGTAGTGCAGCCCCAGCATTTT. Residues: CASSIQVVQPQHF.

The chain links TRBV10-3 to TRBJ2-7, with D tentatively TRBD2 (5 bases). In germline, CDR1 is ENHRY, CDR2 SYGVKD. The CDR3 runs 14 residues. Trimming cost V 0 bases and J 2 bases, with 8 bases left between them. CDR3 protein: CAISESWRTYEQYF. In nucleotides, the CDR3 is TGTGCCATCAGTGAGTCATGGAGGACCTACGAGCAGTACTTC.

The V gene is TRBV11-2, the J gene TRBJ2-3; the D is unclear. Trimming stripped 8 bases from V and 0 bases from J, with 3 bases between. This CDR3 comprises 11 residues. Germline loops: CDR1 SGHAT, CDR2 FQNNGV. The CDR3 sequence is CASFSTDTQYF. For the CDR3, the DNA is TGTGCCAGCTTTAGCACAGATACGCAGTATTTT.

The CDR3 is CASRAPSTDTQYF. The CDR3 coding sequence is TGTGCCAGCAGGGCCCCCTCCACAGATACGCAGTATTTT. The chain combines TRBV6-1 with TRBJ2-3; D gene ambiguous. Trimming cost V 6 bases and J 2 bases, with 9 bases left between them. This CDR3 spans 13 amino acids. Germline CDR1 reads MNHNS; CDR2 reads SASEGT.

The chain couples TRBV20-1 to TRBJ1-5; 10 nucleotides align to TRBD1. Unmatched junction bases numbered 6, after V lost 6 bases and J lost 1 base. The CDR3 length is 15 residues. Germline V gene lookup returns CDR1 DFQATT and CDR2 SNEGSKA (reference sequence). CDR3 protein: CSAQTGGLSNQPQHF. The CDR3 region has the DNA TGCAGTGCGCAGACAGGGGGCCTAAGCAATCAGCCCCAGCATTTT.

The V call is TRBV20-1, the J call TRBJ1-2; tentatively, D is TRBD1 (5 bases). The ends were cut back, 3 bases at V and 7 bases at J, with 18 bases in the middle. CDR3 length: 14 residues. Germline V gene data show CDR1 as DFQATT and CDR2 as SNEGSKA (reference sequence). This chain's CDR3 is CSARGTAEPLGYTF. CDR3 bases: TGCAGTGCTAGGGGGACGGCGGAGCCACTTGGCTACACCTTC.

V is TRBV9 and J is TRBJ2-3; D gene unclear. Trimming removed 1 base at V and 0 bases at J, with 9 bases between. Germline CDR1 and CDR2: SGDLS and YYNGEE. The CDR3 runs to 15 residues. This CDR3 reads CASSVSPASTDTQYF. Here the CDR3 DNA reads TGTGCCAGCAGCGTAAGCCCAGCGAGCACAGATACGCAGTATTTT. The whole variable domain, remainder taken from reference TRBV9 and TRBJ2-3, is DSGVTQTPKHLITATGQRVTLRCSPRSGDLSVYWYQQSLDQGLQFLIQYYNGEERAKGNILERFSAQQFPDLHSELNLSSLELGDSALYFCASSVSPASTDTQYFGPGTRLTVL.

This sequence joins TRBV2 and TRBJ1-1; 7 bases fit TRBD1. The length of the CDR3 is 12 residues. J gave up 8 bases and V 6 bases, and 6 bases lay outside the gene matches. Germline V CDR1 and CDR2: SNHLY, FYNNEI. The CDR3 DNA sequence: TGTGCCAGCAGCAGACAGGGTTGGGAAGCTTTCTTT. It encodes CASSRQGWEAFF.

This rearrangement joins TRBV12-3 or TRBV12-4 to TRBJ1-1; D is uncertain. Trimming took 1 base from V and 7 from J, leaving 4 bases between them. This CDR3 is 11 amino acids long. As DNA, the CDR3 is TGTGCCAGCAGTTTAGTCTTTGAAGCTTTCTTT. Protein sequence: CASSLVFEAFF.

The V call is TRBV20-1, the J call TRBJ1-1; TRBD1 matches 10 bases. Per germline, CDR1 DFQATT and CDR2 SNEGSKA (reference sequence). V lost 8 bases and J lost 7; bases outside the gene matches: 13. CDR3 length: 14 residues. CDR3 DNA: TGCAGTCCCCACACGGGACAGGGGTTCGTTGAAGCTTTCTTT. It yields the protein CSPHTGQGFVEAFF.

The rearrangement uses TRBV10-3 and TRBJ1-2, with TRBD1 as a possible D gene (6 bases). V lost 5 bases and J 0 bases, leaving 13 bases between the germline ends. The CDR3 sequence is 15 residues long. The germline V gene has CDR1 ENHRY and CDR2 SYGVKD. CDR3 in amino acids: CAISSKGHSNYGYTF. As DNA, the CDR3 is TGTGCCATCAGTAGTAAGGGACACTCTAACTATGGCTACACCTTC.

The rearrangement uses TRBV4-3 and TRBJ1-3, with TRBD1 matching over 7 bases. Trimming cost V 4 bases and J 0 bases; bases outside gene matches: 3. CDR1 and CDR2 (germline): LGHNA, YSLEER. The CDR3 runs to 15 residues. CDR3 bases: TGCGCCAGCAGCCGAACAGGGGACTCTGGAAACACCATATATTTT. Amino acid sequence: CASSRTGDSGNTIYF.

V gene TRBV5-4 combines with J gene TRBJ1-2; no firm D call. The germline CDR1 and CDR2 sequences are SGHNT and YYREEE (reference sequence). This CDR3 has 14 residues. The germline V and J ends were trimmed by 2 bases and 3 bases, with 11 bases remaining between them. The chain's CDR3 is CASSLGREYYGYTF. For the CDR3, the DNA is TGTGCCAGCAGCTTAGGAAGGGAGTACTATGGCTACACCTTC.

This sequence joins TRBV2 and TRBJ2-3, with TRBD2 matching over 9 bases. Germline V lookup: CDR1 SNHLY, CDR2 FYNNEI. J gave up 4 bases and V 6 bases, and 11 bases lay outside the gene matches. This CDR3 has 16 amino acids. The CDR3 protein is CASRALAGFVADTQYF. The CDR3 DNA reads TGTGCCAGCAGGGCTCTAGCGGGGTTCGTCGCAGATACGCAGTATTTT.

The rearrangement joins TRBV25-1 to TRBJ1-5; D remains unclear. The CDR3 covers 13 residues. The V gene lost 2 bases and the J gene lost 7 bases, with 9 bases spanning the gap. Per germline, CDR1 MGHDK and CDR2 SYGVNS. CDR3 in DNA: TGTGCCAGCAGTGAAAGTGCCGTCCAGCCCCAGCATTTT. This gives the protein CASSESAVQPQHF.